The clone carrying this T cell receptor beta chain was counted between two and nine times. Germline CDR1 reads SGHNT; CDR2 reads YYREEE (reference sequence). The V end lost 0 bases, the J end lost 5 bases, and 17 bases lay between the germline ends. The CDR3 spans 16 residues. This sample was taken from a study of T-cell reconstitution after alpha-beta-depleted transplantation in children. For TCRbeta, the library was prepared with unique molecular identifiers. TCRdb redid the calling of the PCR reads with MiXCR, one entry per CDR3 protein. The table records about 400,000 distinct CDR3 sequences, about 20% of them present only once.

The origin of this receptor is a human donor who donated a stem cell graft to a child with acute myeloid leukemia. The sample was PBMCs from the stem cell graft donor, taken from the stem cell graft. The V and J genes are TRBV5-4 and TRBJ1-1, with D tentatively TRBD1 (5 bases). The CDR3 DNA follows: TGTGCCAGCAGCTTGGGCAGGGCGGCCCCGGGGACTGAAGCTTTCTTT. Residues: CASSLGRAAPGTEAFF. The whole variable domain, remainder taken from reference TRBV5-4 and TRBJ1-1, is ETGVTQSPTHLIKTRGQQVTLRCSSQSGHNTVSWYQQALGQGPQFIFQYYREEENGRGNFPPRFSGLQFPNYSSELNVNALELDDSALYLCASSLGRAAPGTEAFFGQGTRLTVV.